This T cell receptor beta chain stems from a study of PD-L1 blockade in urothelial cancer. Study-level background: Analysis of the blood was performed 3 weeks (second dose) and 6 weeks after treatment start.

Time point reported: pretreatment peripheral blood. A total of 1 to 8 samples per patient were collected pretreatment and on-treatment. V dropped 7 bases and J dropped 5; count of bases not matched to a gene: 3. The CDR3 spans 13 residues. Per germline, CDR1 MDHEN and CDR2 SYDVKM. Every PCR was spiked with synthetic TCR analog templates. The protocol was immunoSEQ multiplex PCR, while the TCRdb copy is restricted to in-frame clones and leaves out a portion. The table includes some 74,000 clones, around 81% detected once. The rearrangement uses TRBV28 and TRBJ1-3; TRBD1 agrees at 9 bases. This TCR derives from a man aged 35-49 years with urothelial cancer. The starting material was PBMCs, obtained around atezolizumab (anti-PD-L1) treatment. CDR3 nucleotide sequence: TGTGCCAGCATTGACAGGGGGAGAAACACCATATATTTT. Its translation: CASIDRGRNTIYF.